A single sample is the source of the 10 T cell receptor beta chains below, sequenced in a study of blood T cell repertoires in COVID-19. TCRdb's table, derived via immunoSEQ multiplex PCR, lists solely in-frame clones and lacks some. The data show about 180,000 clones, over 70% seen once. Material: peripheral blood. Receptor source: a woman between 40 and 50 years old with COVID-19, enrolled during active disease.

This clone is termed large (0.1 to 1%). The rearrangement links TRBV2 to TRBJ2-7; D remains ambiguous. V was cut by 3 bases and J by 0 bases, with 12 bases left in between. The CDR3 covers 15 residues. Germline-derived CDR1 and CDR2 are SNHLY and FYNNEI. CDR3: CASSEWSVASYEQYF. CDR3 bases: TGTGCCAGCAGTGAGTGGTCAGTTGCCTCCTACGAGCAGTACTTC.

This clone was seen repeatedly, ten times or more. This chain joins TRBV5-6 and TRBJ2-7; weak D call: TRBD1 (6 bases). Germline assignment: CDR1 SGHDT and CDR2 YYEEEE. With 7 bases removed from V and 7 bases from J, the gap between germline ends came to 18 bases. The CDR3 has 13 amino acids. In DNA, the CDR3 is TGTGCCAGCGCAAACAGGGAAGTGAGAGAGCAGTACTTC. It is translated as CASANREVREQYF.

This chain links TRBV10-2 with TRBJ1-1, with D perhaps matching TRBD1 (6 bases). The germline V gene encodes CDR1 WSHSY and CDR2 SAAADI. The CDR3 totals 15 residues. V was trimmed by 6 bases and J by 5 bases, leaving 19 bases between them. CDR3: CASSRERGGGTEAFF. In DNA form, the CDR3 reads TGCGCCAGCAGCCGAGAAAGGGGGGGAGGGACTGAAGCTTTCTTT.

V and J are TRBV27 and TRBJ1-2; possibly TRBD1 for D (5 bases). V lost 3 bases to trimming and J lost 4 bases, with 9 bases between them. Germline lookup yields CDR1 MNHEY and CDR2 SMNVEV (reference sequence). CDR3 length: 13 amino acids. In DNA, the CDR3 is TGTGCCAGCAGTTTCCAGGGAGGCTATGGCTACACCTTC. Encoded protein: CASSFQGGYGYTF.

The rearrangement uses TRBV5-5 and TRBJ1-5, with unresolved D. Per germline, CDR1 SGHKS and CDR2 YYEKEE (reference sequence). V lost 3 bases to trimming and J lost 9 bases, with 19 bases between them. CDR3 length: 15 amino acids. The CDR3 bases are TGTGCCAGCAGCTGGGGTCAGGAGGAATTGTGGCCCCAGCATTTT. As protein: CASSWGQEELWPQHF. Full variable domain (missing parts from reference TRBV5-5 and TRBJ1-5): DAGVTQSPTHLIKTRGQQVTLRCSPISGHKSVSWYQQVLGQGPQFIFQYYEKEERGRGNFPDRFSARQFPNYSSELNVNALLLGDSALYLCASSWGQEELWPQHFGDGTRLSIL.

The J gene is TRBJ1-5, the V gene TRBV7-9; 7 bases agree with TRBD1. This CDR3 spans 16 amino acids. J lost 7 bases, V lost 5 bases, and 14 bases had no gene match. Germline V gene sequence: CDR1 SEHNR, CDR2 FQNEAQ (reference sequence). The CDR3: CASSPSISGTDQPQHF. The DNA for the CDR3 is TGTGCCAGCAGCCCCAGTATCTCGGGGACAGACCAGCCCCAGCATTTT. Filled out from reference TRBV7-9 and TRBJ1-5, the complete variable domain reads DTGVSQNPRHKITKRGQNVTFRCDPISEHNRLYWYRQTLGQGPEFLTYFQNEAQLEKSRLLSDRFSAERPKGSFSTLEIQRTEQGDSAMYLCASSPSISGTDQPQHFGDGTRLSIL.

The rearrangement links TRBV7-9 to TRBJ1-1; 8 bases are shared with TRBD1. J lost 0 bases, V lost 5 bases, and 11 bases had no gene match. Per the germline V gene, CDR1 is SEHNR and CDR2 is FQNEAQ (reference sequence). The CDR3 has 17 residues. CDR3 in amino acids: CASSPLNRGVMNTEAFF. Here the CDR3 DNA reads TGTGCCAGCAGCCCCCTAAACAGGGGGGTTATGAACACTGAAGCTTTCTTT.

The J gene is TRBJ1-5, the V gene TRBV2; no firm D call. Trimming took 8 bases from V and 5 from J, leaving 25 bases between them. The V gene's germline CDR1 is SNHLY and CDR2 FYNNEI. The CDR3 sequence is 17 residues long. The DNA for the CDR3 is TGTGCCAGCGGAAAAAGGTGGAGGTCCTCCGACTATCAGCCCCAGCATTTT. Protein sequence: CASGKRWRSSDYQPQHF.

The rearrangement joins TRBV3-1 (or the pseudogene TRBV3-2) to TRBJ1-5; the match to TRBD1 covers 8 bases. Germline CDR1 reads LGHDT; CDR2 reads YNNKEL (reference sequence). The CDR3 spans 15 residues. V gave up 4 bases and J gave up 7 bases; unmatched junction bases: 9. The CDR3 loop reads CASSPDRVQGQPQHF. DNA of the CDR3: TGTGCCAGCAGCCCGGACAGGGTCCAAGGGCAGCCCCAGCATTTT.

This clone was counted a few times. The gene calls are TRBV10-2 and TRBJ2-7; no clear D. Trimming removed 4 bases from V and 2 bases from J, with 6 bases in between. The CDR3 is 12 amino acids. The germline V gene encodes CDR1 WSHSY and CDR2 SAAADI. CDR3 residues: CASSGSTYEQYF. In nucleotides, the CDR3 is TGCGCCAGCAGTGGGTCTACCTACGAGCAGTACTTC.